Here is one T cell receptor beta chain with its context. Its target is unknown. This specimen comes from a study of OX40 agonist ivuxolimab in advanced cancers. Study-wide context: Three patients, one with hepatocellular carcinoma and two with cutaneous melanoma, responded partially.

Assay: immunoSEQ multiplex PCR; the TCRdb copy retains only in-frame clones and omits some. The sample yields 60,000 to 90,000 clones, around nine tenths seen once. The CDR3 runs to 13 residues. Germline CDR1 LNHDA, CDR2 SQIVND (reference sequence). Trimming left V 9 bases short and J 3 bases short, with 14 bases between. Study outcomes and limitations: At 0.1 to 3.0 mg/kg, CD4+ and CD8+ blood T cells expanded clonally by week 6. Among some nonresponders, normalized T-cell clonal expansion was also low.

Collection of blood occurred at baseline, at cycle 4 day 1, and at cycle 7 day 1. The sample was CD4+ or CD8+ T cells sorted from blood, taken in a trial of the OX40 agonist ivuxolimab. The TCR was taken from an adult with an advanced solid tumor such as melanoma, head and neck, liver or kidney cancer. The chain is built from TRBV19 and TRBJ1-2; the D is unclear. The CDR3 loop reads CASRLRRDYGYTF. CDR3 nucleotide sequence: TGTGCCAGCAGACTACGAAGGGACTATGGCTACACCTTC.